This TCR beta chain was sequenced during a study of tumor and adjacent non-tumor tissue in lung cancer. Study information: Some 3.9 million productive TCRbeta reads were obtained per sample on average. Study-level results: Tumor repertoires had a smaller top 100 clone share than normal lung.

The template was RNA from unsorted bulk tissue. Distant lung tissue was collected more than 3 cm away from the tumor edge. Regarding this clonotype: Its cognate antigen is unknown.

This CDR3 has 15 residues. Germline values: CDR1 SGHRS, CDR2 YFSETQ. The V segment lost 0 bases and the J segment 2 bases; nucleotides outside the gene matches: 3. The library came from three nested PCR rounds adapted from ARM-PCR protocols. TCRdb used MiXCR to reprocess the multiplex PCR reads, holding one entry per CDR3 protein. Found here are about 100,000 distinct CDR3 sequences, over 55% of them singletons; the top ten hold 15% to 20%. This chain uses TRBV5-1 with TRBJ1-1; 8 bases map to TRBD1. The sample comprised distant non-tumor lung tissue. This receptor was obtained from a man aged 25 to 40 with non-small cell lung cancer. CDR3 DNA sequence: TGCGCCAGCAGCTTGGTGGCAGGGGGCAACACTGAAGCTTTCTTT. It specifies CASSLVAGGNTEAFF.